This T cell receptor (beta chain) comes out of a study of blood T cells in healthy people across ages. Through a sample-barcoded 5' primer and a J-beta primer mix, a second PCR was run for about 7 to 12 cycles. Sequencing of every sample gave 2.5 million or more CDR3-containing paired-end reads. TCRdb reprocessed the 5' RACE reads with MiXCR, giving one entry per CDR3 protein. The table shows approximately 1.5 million distinct CDR3 sequences, with approximately 43% occurring only once. There were healthy Caucasian individuals from Russia, aged about 6 to 100, serving as donors. Collection of around 10 milliliters of peripheral blood was performed for each donor. Total RNA was extracted at no less than 6 micrograms per sample. The CDR3 covers 13 residues. Trimming removed 6 bases at V and 8 bases at J, with 14 bases between. The germline gives CDR1 LGHNT, CDR2 FRNRAP.

The receptor comes from a woman under 30 in good health. The sequenced sample was blood. The chain joins TRBV12-5 to TRBJ2-1; no reliable D call. CDR3 loop: CASGPRTWYEQFF. Here the CDR3 DNA reads TGTGCTAGTGGCCCGCGTACTTGGTATGAGCAGTTCTTC.